The rows below give T cell receptor beta chains drawn from one sample of a study of cytomegalovirus exposure and HLA in healthy donors. Clones were read by immunoSEQ multiplex PCR, and TCRdb kept only the in-frame ones, dropping some. Of 200,000 to 250,000 clones listed, 60% to 80% are singletons. The sequenced sample consisted of PBMCs. These receptors came from a man aged 18 to 30 in good health and CMV-seronegative. Each CDR3 is given without its conserved first and last residue. The D gene is left open where the match is weak. Not all rows give a size; the values are once, few, many and, for expanded clones, a class.

clone_size,v_call,d_call,j_call,cdr3_aa
-,TRBV4-1,-,TRBJ1-1,ASSQDPGVTEAF
-,TRBV6-1,TRBD1,TRBJ2-2,ASSVRQGNTGELF
-,TRBV19,TRBD2,TRBJ2-1,ASSIRAGAYNEQF
-,TRBV29-1,TRBD1,TRBJ1-1,SVGQGREAF
-,TRBV5-1,-,TRBJ1-2,ASSRLEGSYGYT
-,TRBV20-1,-,TRBJ2-3,SARPEDTQY
-,TRBV7-2,TRBD1,TRBJ1-1,ASSLGPYRGNTEAF
-,TRBV13,-,TRBJ1-1,ASQRLLNTEAF
-,TRBV2,TRBD2,TRBJ2-1,ASSGTSGVRQF
-,TRBV27,-,TRBJ2-2,ASRNSPNTGELF
-,TRBV19,TRBD2,TRBJ2-5,ASSTTWTSGSRETQY
-,TRBV27,-,TRBJ1-1,ASSSQGRTEAF
-,TRBV4-2,TRBD2,TRBJ2-7,ASSQEVLAGPIPSYEQY
once,TRBV7-8,TRBD2,-,ASSLRGIAGLSSYEQY
once,TRBV9,TRBD2,TRBJ2-3,ASSPRGRGGPDTQY
-,TRBV5-1,-,TRBJ1-1,ASSPLRSSNTEAF
-,TRBV7-9,-,TRBJ1-4,ASSLGAGREEKLF
-,TRBV6-5,-,TRBJ2-7,ASSYGGRGAYEQY
few,TRBV11-3,-,TRBJ2-3,ASSLDEGGTDTQY
once,TRBV9,TRBD1,TRBJ2-2,ASSAPRTGKDRNTGELF
-,TRBV19,TRBD1,TRBJ2-5,ASSLGQGTETQY
-,TRBV6-6,TRBD1,TRBJ1-4,ASSQTGTVNEKLF
-,TRBV2,-,TRBJ1-5,ASSPGVGQPQH
-,TRBV11-3,TRBD2,TRBJ2-7,ASSFAPTSAGVPYEQY
-,TRBV19,-,TRBJ1-1,ASGGQGGLAF
once,TRBV5-1,-,TRBJ2-5,ASSLDSTQETQY
-,TRBV7-3,-,TRBJ2-5,ASSRAQQETQY
-,TRBV13,-,TRBJ1-1,ASSSSTVTEAF
-,TRBV28,-,TRBJ1-3,ASSLTRGNTIY
-,TRBV11-1,TRBD1,TRBJ2-5,ASSSATGERETQY
-,TRBV6-1,-,TRBJ1-3,ASSEQGTGNTIY
-,TRBV4-3,-,TRBJ1-2,ASSQDQAGNYGYT
-,TRBV4-1,TRBD1,TRBJ1-1,ASSPGQGEAS
-,TRBV7-3,-,TRBJ2-7,ASSLYPTETYEQY
few,TRBV2,TRBD1,TRBJ1-2,ASRGQLINYGYT
-,TRBV30,TRBD2,TRBJ2-1,AWTNPGLAGVIFNEQF
-,TRBV30,-,TRBJ1-3,AWMPGTGNTIY
-,TRBV6-5,-,TRBJ2-7,ASRRGHYEQY
-,TRBV27,-,TRBJ1-2,ASSLSLRDTMVYGYT
once,TRBV5-1,-,TRBJ2-1,ASSLGLEGNEQF
-,TRBV11-2,-,TRBJ2-5,ASTSGETQY
-,TRBV5-4,TRBD1,TRBJ1-2,ASRTDRGDYGYT
-,TRBV28,-,TRBJ2-1,ASRAGNEQF
-,TRBV19,-,TRBJ2-3,ASSSGVRDTQY
once,TRBV19,-,TRBJ1-1,ASSGHQNTEAF
-,TRBV13,TRBD1,-,ASSHRGSYEQY
few,TRBV2,TRBD1,TRBJ2-1,ASSALSLITGAKNEQF
-,TRBV5-1,-,TRBJ2-3,ASSFQVSTDTQY
few,TRBV11-3,-,TRBJ2-7,ASSLGRDYEQY
-,TRBV18,-,TRBJ1-2,ASSPPYARGDYGYT
few,TRBV7-2,-,TRBJ1-2,ASSLTGGEGGGYT
once,TRBV4-2,TRBD2,TRBJ2-7,ASSQGVAGVYEQY
-,TRBV7-3,TRBD1,TRBJ2-7,ASSPGQVGEQY
-,TRBV2,TRBD2,TRBJ2-1,ASRRLATSNEQF